This T cell receptor beta chain was captured by sequencing in a study of blood T cell repertoires in COVID-19. Original data processing: Reference gene primer amplification gave nucleated cell count estimates. Only in-frame clones appear in the TCRdb table, and some are missing; sequencing was by immunoSEQ multiplex PCR. Clone size and the V and J calls come from that table; the DNA yielded D and trimming. The sample shows fewer than 250,000 clones, roughly 83% of them seen only once. Sequenced: peripheral blood. This TCR was recovered from a woman aged 70 to 79 with active or convalescent COVID-19.

The DNA of the CDR3 is TGTGCCAGCAGAAAAAGGACAGGGTACGGGGAGCTGTTTTTT. Its protein is CASRKRTGYGELFF. The chain links TRBV6-5 to TRBJ2-2; 8 positions match TRBD1. V shed 6 bases and J 7 bases; nucleotides not matched to a gene: 7. The CDR3 contains 14 residues. The germline CDR1 and CDR2 sequences are MNHEY and SVGAGI.